This TCR beta chain was identified in a study of T cells in Graves' hyperthyroidism and ophthalmopathy. General study findings and limits: Peripheral blood also featured most of the thyroid clonotypes expanded above 0.001.

A patient was excluded if there was uncontrolled infection, other autoimmune disease, pregnancy or lactation. What was amplified from RNA transcripts were TCR beta CDR3 regions. In the first-round RT-PCR of the TCR CDR3, the HTBI primer set was used. TCRdb re-derived calls from the multiplex PCR reads in MiXCR, one entry per CDR3 protein. Of fewer than 650,000 distinct CDR3 sequences in the sample, approximately 15% were seen once. This clonotype was detected ten times or more. Its specificity is not known. The CDR3 has 14 amino acids. The germline CDR1 and CDR2 sequences are MGHRA and YSYEKL. V lost 0 bases, J lost 4 bases, and 6 bases lay in between.

The sequenced sample consisted of blood. This rearrangement joins TRBV4-1 to TRBJ2-2; no reliable D call. This TCR was recovered from a woman aged 18-29 years with Graves' ophthalmopathy. DNA for the CDR3: TGCGCCAGCAGCCAAGACCCGAGCACCGGGGAGCTGTTTTTT. Amino acids: CASSQDPSTGELFF.